Below are 9 T cell receptor beta chains sequenced from a single sample in a study of T-cell reconstitution after alpha-beta-depleted transplantation in children. The authors prepared the TCRbeta library with unique molecular identifiers. Each CDR3 protein gets one entry after TCRdb re-called the PCR reads with MiXCR. The sample lists over 400,000 distinct CDR3 sequences, around 12% occurring once. The specimen comprised PBMCs from the stem cell graft donor, sampled from the stem cell graft. The receptor source for this set is a human donor who donated a stem cell graft to a child with combined immunodeficiency.

This clonotype came up many times. The chain has TRBV12-3 or TRBV12-4 and TRBJ2-1, with TRBD2 matching 9 bases. The junction had 8 bases not matched to a gene; V was cut back by 6 bases and J by 2 bases. The CDR3 contains 16 residues. The CDR3 sequence: CASSPAGTSPYNEQFF. CDR3 nucleotides: TGTGCCAGCAGCCCAGCTGGGACTAGCCCCTACAATGAGCAGTTCTTC.

The table lists this clonotype with many counts. The chain joins TRBV30 to TRBJ2-7; 12 bases are shared with TRBD2. Germline-derived CDR1 and CDR2 are GTSNPN and SVGIG (reference sequence). With 4 bases clipped from V and 2 bases from J, the junction kept 0 bases outside the gene matches. The CDR3 length is 13 residues. DNA for the CDR3: TGTGCCTGGACTAGCGGGGGGGCCTACGAGCAGTACTTC. This codes for CAWTSGGAYEQYF.

This clonotype was seen more than once but under ten times. The rearrangement joins TRBV9 to TRBJ2-7, with D unclear. Trimming shortened V by 0 bases and J by 0 bases, and 10 bases separated the two germline ends. The CDR3 totals 15 residues. The V gene's germline CDR1 is SGDLS and CDR2 YYNGEE. This chain's CDR3 is CASSVGVLGSYEQYF. For the CDR3, the DNA is TGTGCCAGCAGCGTAGGGGTACTGGGCTCCTACGAGCAGTACTTC.

A few counts support this clonotype. The chain recombines TRBV5-5 with TRBJ2-7; the match to TRBD1 covers 8 bases. The J segment lost 3 bases and the V segment lost 2 bases, leaving 7 bases of the junction unmatched. Germline V gives CDR1 SGHKS, CDR2 YYEKEE (reference sequence). The CDR3 covers 15 residues. The DNA for the CDR3 is TGTGCCAGCAGCTTAATACAGGGGGTGGGCTACGAGCAGTACTTC. Its protein is CASSLIQGVGYEQYF.

The rearrangement joins TRBV30 to TRBJ1-1, with D unresolved. Trimming shortened V by 5 bases and J by 1 base, and 8 bases separated the two germline ends. The germline V gene encodes CDR1 GTSNPN and CDR2 SVGIG (reference sequence). There are 12 residues in the CDR3. CDR3 amino acids: CAWGRRNTEAFF. The CDR3 nucleotides read TGTGCCTGGGGGCGACGGAACACTGAAGCTTTCTTT.

This clonotype turned up a few times. This CDR3 reads CASSSTAGNTIYF. The DNA for the CDR3 is TGTGCCAGCAGTTCGACAGCTGGAAACACCATATATTTT. V is TRBV12-3 or TRBV12-4 and J is TRBJ1-3; a possible D gene is TRBD1 (5 bases). Trimming shortened V by 4 bases and J by 2 bases, and 6 bases separated the two germline ends. The CDR3 runs 13 residues.

There are many counts of this clonotype. The chain is built from TRBV7-9 and TRBJ2-7; no clear D. Per germline, CDR1 SEHNR and CDR2 FQNEAQ (reference sequence). This CDR3 is built from 13 residues. V lost 5 bases and J 4 bases, leaving 12 bases between the germline ends. The CDR3 DNA reads as TGTGCCAGCAGCGACCAAATGGGGTACGAGCAGTACTTC. It codes for CASSDQMGYEQYF.

This clonotype was observed a few times. The J gene is TRBJ2-3, the V gene TRBV20-1; TRBD1 matches 10 bases. The V gene's germline CDR1 is DFQATT and CDR2 SNEGSKA (reference sequence). The J segment lost 5 bases and the V segment lost 6 bases, leaving 14 bases of the junction unmatched. The CDR3 totals 16 residues. The CDR3 region is CSAPKTGGIGRDTQYF. DNA for the CDR3: TGCAGTGCACCCAAGACAGGGGGCATCGGCAGAGATACGCAGTATTTT.

This clonotype was counted between two and nine times. The chain couples TRBV12-3 or TRBV12-4 to TRBJ2-1; D uncertain. The V end was cut by 2 bases, the J end by 10 bases, with 9 bases between. This CDR3 spans 12 amino acids. CDR3 DNA: TGTGCCAGCAGTTTACTTCGGGCGGAGCAGTTCTTC. The encoded protein is CASSLLRAEQFF.